Shown below are 10 T cell receptor beta chains from a single sample sequenced in a study of blood T cell repertoires in COVID-19 (dated by TCRdb to about 2020). Library generation was performed with the immunoSEQ multiplex PCR assay. Here the immuneACCESS table is served through TCRdb, limited to in-frame sequences with V and J called. Missing clones are a known gap in these copies; in checked studies unresolved V genes cover under half, and the rest lacks a known reason. The sample records approximately 91,000 clones, around 75% of which are singletons. The leading ten clones occupy approximately 24% of the sample. What was sequenced was peripheral blood. The receptors shown here come from a man in his 70s with acute or convalescent COVID-19.

This clone was seen ten or more times. This sequence joins TRBV6-2 or TRBV6-3 and TRBJ2-7; 7 nucleotides align to TRBD1. CDR3 length: 12 amino acids. The V segment lost 5 bases and the J segment 3 bases; nucleotides outside the gene matches: 1. Germline CDR1 is MNHEY and CDR2 is SVGEGT. DNA for the CDR3: TGTGCCAGCAGTCGACAGGGCTACGAGCAGTACTTC. Translating gives CASSRQGYEQYF.

This clone has a count of ten or more. The V call is TRBV14, the J call TRBJ2-2; TRBD2 is a possible D gene (6 bases). The CDR3 has 14 residues. CDR1 and CDR2 from the germline V gene are SGHDN and FVKESK. V was pared by 7 bases and J by 1 base, with 10 bases between. The CDR3 DNA follows: TGTGCCAGCAAGGGGCGGGAGAACACCGGGGAGCTGTTTTTT. Amino acids: CASKGRENTGELFF.

This chain uses TRBV27 with TRBJ2-1, with 7 bases aligning to TRBD1. The J segment lost 3 bases and the V segment lost 5 bases, leaving 7 bases of the junction unmatched. The CDR3 totals 15 residues. Germline V gene data show CDR1 as MNHEY and CDR2 as SMNVEV (reference sequence). The DNA of the CDR3 is TGTGCCAGCAGTCTACGCCGGGACAGCTACAATGAGCAGTTCTTC. It is translated as CASSLRRDSYNEQFF.

The genes are TRBV5-1 and TRBJ2-5, with D possibly matching TRBD2 (6 bases). CDR1 is SGHRS, CDR2 YFSETQ, per germline. The V gene lost 3 bases and the J gene lost 5 bases, with 14 bases spanning the gap. The CDR3 is 14 residues long. As DNA, the CDR3 is TGCGCCAGCAGCTCCCGGGCGGGACGGGAGACCCAGTACTTC. Translating it yields CASSSRAGRETQYF.

DNA of the CDR3: TGTGCCAGCAGTACCCGGACTAGCGGGAGAGTGAGGGAGACCCAGTACTTC. It yields the protein CASSTRTSGRVRETQYF. The gene calls are TRBV6-2 or TRBV6-3 and TRBJ2-5, with TRBD2 matching over 13 bases. CDR1 and CDR2 from the germline V gene are MNHEY and SVGEGT. The CDR3 length is 17 residues. V lost 5 bases to trimming and J lost 5 bases; unmatched junction nucleotides: 11.

Only one count was recorded for this clone. The CDR3, as DNA: TGCAGTGGCGACTCTCAAGAGACCCAGTACTTC. This sequence encodes CSGDSQETQYF. The J gene is TRBJ2-5, the V gene TRBV20-1; D not certain. Trimming took 7 bases from V and 2 from J, leaving 8 bases between them. The CDR3 is 11 amino acids. Per the germline V gene, CDR1 is DFQATT and CDR2 is SNEGSKA (reference sequence).

The V and J genes are TRBV28 and TRBJ1-5; tentative D call: TRBD1 (6 bases). Between the trimmed V and J ends, which lost 2 bases and 5 bases, there was a span of 10 bases. The CDR3 is 14 residues long. CDR1 and CDR2 (germline): MDHEN, SYDVKM. The CDR3 DNA reads as TGTGCCAGCAGTTTAGCGGGGGGCGATCAGCCCCAGCATTTT. Translating it yields CASSLAGGDQPQHF.

CDR3: CASRGQGLIRTEAFF. The DNA for the CDR3 is TGTGCCAGCAGAGGGCAGGGGTTGATACGCACTGAAGCTTTCTTT. J is TRBJ1-1 and V is TRBV6-5, with D possibly TRBD1 on 6 matching bases. There are 15 residues in the CDR3. The V gene lost 6 bases and the J gene lost 4 bases, with 18 bases spanning the gap. Germline V gene lookup returns CDR1 MNHEY and CDR2 SVGAGI.

This chain connects TRBV5-4 to TRBJ1-2, with 12 bases fitting TRBD1. V gave up 4 bases and J gave up 8 bases; unmatched junction bases: 12. The germline gives CDR1 SGHNT, CDR2 YYREEE (reference sequence). This CDR3 has 16 amino acids. The CDR3 region has the DNA TGTGCCAGCAGCCCGAATCCGGGACAGGGGGCGCGGGGCTACACCTTC. It specifies CASSPNPGQGARGYTF.

This chain connects TRBV6-5 to TRBJ1-4; TRBD1 might be the D (5 bases). Trimming removed 0 bases at V and 8 bases at J, with 10 bases between. In germline, CDR1 is MNHEY, CDR2 SVGAGI. CDR3 size: 14 residues. The CDR3 protein is CASSYSDMGEKLFF. In DNA form, the CDR3 reads TGTGCCAGCAGTTACTCGGACATGGGGGAAAAACTGTTTTTT.